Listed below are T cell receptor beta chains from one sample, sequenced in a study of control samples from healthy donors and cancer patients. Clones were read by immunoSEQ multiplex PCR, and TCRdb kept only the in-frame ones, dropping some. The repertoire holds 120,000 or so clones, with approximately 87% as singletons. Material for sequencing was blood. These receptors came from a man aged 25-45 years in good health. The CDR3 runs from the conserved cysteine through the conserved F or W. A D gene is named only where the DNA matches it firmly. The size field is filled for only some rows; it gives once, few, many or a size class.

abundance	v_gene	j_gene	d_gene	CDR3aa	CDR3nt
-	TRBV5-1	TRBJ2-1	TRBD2	CASSFVAGEDEQFF	TGCGCCAGCAGCTTTGTAGCGGGGGAGGATGAGCAGTTCTTC
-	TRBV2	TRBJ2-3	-	CATPGGGTDTQYF	TGTGCCACCCCAGGGGGGGGCACAGATACGCAGTATTTT
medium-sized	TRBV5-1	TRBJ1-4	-	CASGAEANEKLFF	TGCGCCAGCGGGGCAGAAGCAAATGAAAAACTGTTTTTT
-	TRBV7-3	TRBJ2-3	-	CASSLASGTDTQYF	TGTGCCAGCAGCTTAGCGTCGGGCACAGATACGCAGTATTTT
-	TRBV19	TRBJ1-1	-	CASSIQGRGTEAFF	TGTGCCAGTAGTATCCAGGGGAGGGGAACTGAAGCTTTCTTT
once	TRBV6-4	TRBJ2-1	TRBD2	CASSVIAGAYNEQFF	TGTGCCAGCAGTGTAATAGCGGGGGCGTACAATGAGCAGTTCTTC
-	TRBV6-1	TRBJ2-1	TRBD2	CASSEARTSGGLADEQFF	TGTGCCAGCAGTGAAGCGCGCACTAGCGGGGGCCTCGCAGATGAGCAGTTCTTC
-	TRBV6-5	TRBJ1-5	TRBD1	CASSYLRDRRNQPQHF	TGTGCCAGCAGTTACCTCCGGGACAGGCGAAATCAGCCCCAGCATTTT
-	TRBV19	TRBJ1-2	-	CASTSLGQVVGYTF	TGTGCCAGTACCTCACTGGGGCAGGTGGTAGGCTACACCTTC
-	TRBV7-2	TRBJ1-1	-	CASSPLGGNTEAFF	TGTGCCAGCAGTCCTCTGGGGGGAAACACTGAAGCTTTCTTT
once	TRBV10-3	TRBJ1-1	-	CASEGRGSSLNTEAFF	TGTGCCAGTGAGGGGAGGGGGTCCTCCTTGAACACTGAAGCTTTCTTT
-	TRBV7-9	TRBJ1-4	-	CASSSSRPGGNTNEKLFF	TGTGCCAGCAGCTCCTCAAGGCCGGGGGGTAATACTAATGAAAAACTGTTTTTT
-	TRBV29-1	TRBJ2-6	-	CSVEQFALSGANVLTF	TGCAGCGTTGAACAATTCGCCCTCTCTGGGGCCAACGTCCTGACTTTC
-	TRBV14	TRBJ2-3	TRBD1	CASSQDRGLVDTQYF	TGTGCCAGCAGCCAAGACAGGGGGCTGGTAGATACGCAGTATTTT
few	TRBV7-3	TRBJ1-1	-	CASSLGQNTEAFF	TGTGCCAGCAGCTTGGGACAGAACACTGAAGCTTTCTTT
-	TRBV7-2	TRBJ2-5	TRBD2	CATSRSGGLLQETQYF	TGTGCCACTAGCCGGAGCGGGGGCCTCCTACAAGAGACCCAGTACTTC
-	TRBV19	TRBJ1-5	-	CASREQYQPQHF	TGTGCCAGTAGAGAACAGTATCAGCCCCAGCATTTT
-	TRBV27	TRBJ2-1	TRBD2	CASLPSGGAGNEQFF	TGTGCCAGCCTCCCTAGCGGGGGGGCAGGGAATGAGCAGTTCTTC
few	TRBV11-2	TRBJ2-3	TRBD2	CASSWSSGGPRTDTQYF	TGTGCCAGCAGCTGGTCTAGCGGGGGGCCCCGCACAGATACGCAGTATTTT
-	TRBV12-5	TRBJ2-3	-	CASGIAGSRQGTQYF	TGTGCTAGTGGTATAGCCGGGTCTCGGCAGGGTACGCAGTATTTT
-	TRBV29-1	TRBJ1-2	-	CSVARGTNYGYTF	TGCAGCGTTGCGAGAGGGACCAACTATGGCTACACCTTC
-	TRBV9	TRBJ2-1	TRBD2	CASSVVEGGPYNEQFF	TGTGCCAGCAGCGTAGTGGAGGGAGGGCCCTACAATGAGCAGTTCTTC
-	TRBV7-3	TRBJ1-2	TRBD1	CASSLSIYRGQGEDRSYGYTF	TGTGCCAGCAGCTTATCTATCTACCGGGGACAGGGAGAAGATAGAAGCTATGGCTACACCTTC
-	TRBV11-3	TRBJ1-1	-	CASIDRVRGNTEAFF	TGTGCCAGCATCGATCGCGTCAGGGGGAACACTGAAGCTTTCTTT
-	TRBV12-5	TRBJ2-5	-	CASGSLSETQYF	TGTGCTAGTGGTTCCCTCAGCGAGACCCAGTACTTC
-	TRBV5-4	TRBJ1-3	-	CASSPLGGFSGNTIYF	TGTGCCAGCAGCCCCCTAGGCGGGTTCTCTGGAAACACCATATATTTT
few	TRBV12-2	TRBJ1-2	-	CASRFSPNYGYTF	TGTGCAAGTCGCTTTAGTCCTAACTATGGCTACACCTTC
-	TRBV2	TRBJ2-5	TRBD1	CASTGQEGETQYF	TGTGCCAGTACGGGACAGGAGGGGGAGACCCAGTACTTC
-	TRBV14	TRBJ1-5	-	CASSQGWEPQHF	TGTGCCAGCAGCCAAGGGTGGGAGCCCCAGCATTTT
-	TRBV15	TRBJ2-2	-	CATSRGGNTGELFF	TGTGCCACCAGCAGAGGAGGGAACACCGGGGAGCTGTTTTTT
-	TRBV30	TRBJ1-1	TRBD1	CAWNRGDTGEAFF	TGTGCCTGGAACAGGGGGGATACGGGTGAGGCTTTCTTT
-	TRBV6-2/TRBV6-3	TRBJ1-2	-	CASSFQVSYGYTF	TGTGCCAGCAGTTTCCAGGTGAGCTATGGCTACACCTTC
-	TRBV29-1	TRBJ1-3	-	CSVEDRGYSGNTIYF	TGCAGCGTTGAAGATCGTGGGTACTCTGGAAACACCATATATTTT
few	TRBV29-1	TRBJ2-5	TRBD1	CSVDGTGYETQYF	TGCAGCGTTGACGGGACAGGTTACGAGACCCAGTACTTC
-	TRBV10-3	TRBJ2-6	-	CAIWPGPSGANVLTF	TGTGCCATCTGGCCAGGGCCCTCTGGGGCCAACGTCCTGACTTTC
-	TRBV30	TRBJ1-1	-	CASRANPGNTEAFF	TGTGCCTCCCGGGCAAACCCTGGGAACACTGAAGCTTTCTTT
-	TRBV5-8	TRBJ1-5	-	CASSLSQPQHF	TGTGCCAGCAGCTTGTCCCAGCCCCAGCATTTT
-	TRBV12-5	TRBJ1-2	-	CASAVGRGFGTF	TGTGCTAGTGCTGTTGGCAGGGGTTTCGGGACCTTC
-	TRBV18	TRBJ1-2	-	CASSPARDYNYGYTF	TGTGCCAGCTCACCTGCGAGGGATTATAACTATGGCTACACCTTC
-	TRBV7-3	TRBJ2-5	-	CASSAGPQETQYF	TGTGCCAGCAGCGCCGGGCCCCAAGAGACCCAGTACTTC
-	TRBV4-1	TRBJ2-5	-	CASSQDKEATPWTQYF	TGCGCCAGCAGCCAAGATAAAGAAGCGACACCGTGGACCCAGTACTTC
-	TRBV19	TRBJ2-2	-	CVTSRDPGELFF	TGTGTTACCTCCCGGGATCCCGGGGAGCTGTTTTTT
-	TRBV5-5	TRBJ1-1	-	CASTVGNTEAFF	TGTGCCAGCACCGTGGGGAACACTGAAGCTTTCTTT
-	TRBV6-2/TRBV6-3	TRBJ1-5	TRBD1	CASSWGQGVDSNQPQHF	TGTGCCAGCAGTTGGGGACAGGGAGTCGATAGCAATCAGCCCCAGCATTTT
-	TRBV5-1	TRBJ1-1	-	CASSFVAGDGTEAFF	TGCGCCAGCAGCTTCGTAGCCGGGGATGGAACTGAAGCTTTCTTT
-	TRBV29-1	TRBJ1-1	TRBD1	CSAQGATYTEAFF	TGCAGCGCTCAGGGGGCGACGTACACTGAAGCTTTCTTT
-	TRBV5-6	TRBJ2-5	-	CASSPWGRETQYF	TGTGCCAGCAGCCCGTGGGGCAGAGAGACCCAGTACTTC
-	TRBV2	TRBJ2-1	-	CASRDRDPLRFF	TGTGCCAGCAGAGACCGGGACCCTCTTCGGTTCTTC